This T cell receptor beta chain was found in a study of cytomegalovirus exposure and HLA in healthy donors. General study results and limits: Among donors in an Asian-associated ancestry cluster, a later analysis reportedly found fewer N-insertions than the approximately 700-donor mean. Several of the most significant clusters appeared linked to common viral pathogens, based on a later analysis.

Amplification used 60 Vbeta primers and 13 Jbeta primers. Method: immunoSEQ multiplex PCR; TCRdb's copy keeps in-frame clones and lacks some. The sample lists 90,000 to 140,000 clones; more than 60% were seen once. The CDR3 spans 16 residues. CDR1 is KGHSH and CDR2 is LQKENI in the germline V gene. Trimming stripped 0 bases from V and 5 bases from J, with 16 bases between. All the people who gave samples were healthy bone marrow donors. Note on this clone: Antigen unknown.

The genes are TRBV18 and TRBJ1-2; possible D gene TRBD1, 6 bases. Source material: PBMCs. The receptor comes from a woman aged 40 to 50 in good health and CMV-seropositive. The CDR3 DNA reads TGTGCCAGCTCACCACCGTTTCTAACAGGGAAGTATGGCTACACCTTC. Translation gives CASSPPFLTGKYGYTF.